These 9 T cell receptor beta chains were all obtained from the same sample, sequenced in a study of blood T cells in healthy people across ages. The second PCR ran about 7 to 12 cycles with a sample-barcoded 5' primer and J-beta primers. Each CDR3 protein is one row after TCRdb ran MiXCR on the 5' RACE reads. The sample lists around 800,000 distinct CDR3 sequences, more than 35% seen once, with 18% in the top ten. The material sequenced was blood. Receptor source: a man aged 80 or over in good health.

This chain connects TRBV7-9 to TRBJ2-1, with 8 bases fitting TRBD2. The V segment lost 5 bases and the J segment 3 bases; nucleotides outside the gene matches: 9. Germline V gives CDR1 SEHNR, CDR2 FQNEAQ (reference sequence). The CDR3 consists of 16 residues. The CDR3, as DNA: TGTGCCAGCAGCCGTCCCAGCGGGGGAGACTACAATGAGCAGTTCTTC. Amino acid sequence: CASSRPSGGDYNEQFF.

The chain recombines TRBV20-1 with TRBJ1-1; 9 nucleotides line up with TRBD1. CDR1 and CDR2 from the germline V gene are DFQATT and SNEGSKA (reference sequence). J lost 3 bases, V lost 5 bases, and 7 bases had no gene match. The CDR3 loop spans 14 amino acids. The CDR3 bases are TGCAGTGCTTTCCTACAGGGGGCATACACTGAAGCTTTCTTT. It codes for CSAFLQGAYTEAFF.

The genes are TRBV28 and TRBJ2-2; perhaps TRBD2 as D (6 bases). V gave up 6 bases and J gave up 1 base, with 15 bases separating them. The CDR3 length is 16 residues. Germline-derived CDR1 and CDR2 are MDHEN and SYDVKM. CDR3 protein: CASSRPGLLNTGELFF. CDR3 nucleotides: TGTGCCAGCAGCCGCCCCGGACTACTGAACACCGGGGAGCTGTTTTTT.

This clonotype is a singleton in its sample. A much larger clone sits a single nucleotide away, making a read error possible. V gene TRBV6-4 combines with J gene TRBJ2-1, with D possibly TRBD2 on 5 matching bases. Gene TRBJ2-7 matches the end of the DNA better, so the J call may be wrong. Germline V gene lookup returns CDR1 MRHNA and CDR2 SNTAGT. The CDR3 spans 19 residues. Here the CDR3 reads CASPFPRGDRPWSYNEQYF. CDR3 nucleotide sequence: TGTGCCAGCCCCTTCCCCCGGGGAGATCGGCCATGGTCCTACAATGAGCAGTACTTC.

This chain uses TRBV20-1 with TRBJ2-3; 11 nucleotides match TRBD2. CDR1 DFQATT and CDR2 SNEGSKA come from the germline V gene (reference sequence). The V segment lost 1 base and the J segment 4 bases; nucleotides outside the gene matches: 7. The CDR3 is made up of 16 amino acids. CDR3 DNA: TGCAGTGCTAGAGCTCTAGCGGGAGGTCGTCCAGATACGCAGTATTTT. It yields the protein CSARALAGGRPDTQYF.

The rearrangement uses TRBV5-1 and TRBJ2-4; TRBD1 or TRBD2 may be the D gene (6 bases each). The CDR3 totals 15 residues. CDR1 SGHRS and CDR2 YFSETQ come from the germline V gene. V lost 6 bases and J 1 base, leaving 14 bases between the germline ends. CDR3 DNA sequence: TGCGCCAGCACCACCGGGGGCGCGGCCAAAAACATTCAGTACTTC. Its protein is CASTTGGAAKNIQYF.

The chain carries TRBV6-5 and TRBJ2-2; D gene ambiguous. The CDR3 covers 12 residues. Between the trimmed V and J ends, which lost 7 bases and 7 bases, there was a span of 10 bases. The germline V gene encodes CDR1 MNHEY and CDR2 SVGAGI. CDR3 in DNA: TGTGCCAGCACGGGCTATCGCGGGGAGCTGTTTTTT. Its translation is CASTGYRGELFF.

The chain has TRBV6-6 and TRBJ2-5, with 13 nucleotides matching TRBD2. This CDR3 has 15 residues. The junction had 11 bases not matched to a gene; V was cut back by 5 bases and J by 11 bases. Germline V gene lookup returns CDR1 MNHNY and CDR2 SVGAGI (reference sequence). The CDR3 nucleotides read TGTGCCAGCAGTGCGGGGACTAGCGGGAACTGGGAGCAGTACTTC. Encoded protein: CASSAGTSGNWEQYF.

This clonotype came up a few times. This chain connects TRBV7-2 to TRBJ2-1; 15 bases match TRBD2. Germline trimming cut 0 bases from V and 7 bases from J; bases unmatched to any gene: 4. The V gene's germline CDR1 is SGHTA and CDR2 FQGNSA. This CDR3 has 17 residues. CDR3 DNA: TGTGCCAGCAGCTTAGCCGGACTAGCGGGAGGGTGGAATGAGCAGTTCTTC. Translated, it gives CASSLAGLAGGWNEQFF.